This entry lists 18 T cell receptor beta chains sequenced from one sample in a study of beta chain features in type 1 diabetes. Study-wide results and caveats: Among all four CD4+ subsets, Type 1 diabetes patients had TCRB CDR3s that were moderately but significantly shorter.

Their cognate antigens are unknown. Reverse transcription of all isolated RNA meant that expressed TCRB transcripts were sequenced. Sequenced by immunoSEQ multiplex PCR; TCRdb stores in-frame clones only, minus some. The table lists approximately 240,000 clones, roughly 16% of them singletons. Sequencing was carried out using naive CD4+ T cells from blood. These receptors originate from a man aged 25 to 40 with type 1 diabetes.

The genes are TRBV23-1 and TRBJ2-7, with D maybe TRBD1 (5 bases). TRBV23-1 carries the ORF label, with uncertain function. The CDR3 is 15 amino acids. V was cut by 3 bases and J by 2 bases, with 14 bases left in between. The CDR3 nucleotides read TGCGCCAGCAGTCAGATTGGACATCCGGCCTACGAGCAGTACTTC. Its translation is CASSQIGHPAYEQYF.

This chain joins TRBV30 and TRBJ1-2; no clear D. The CDR3 sequence is 13 residues long. Germline assignment: CDR1 GTSNPN and CDR2 SVGIG (reference sequence). V shed 0 bases and J shed 5 bases, with 10 bases lying between them. CDR3 loop: CAWSVNGPYGYTF. The CDR3 region has the DNA TGTGCCTGGAGTGTCAACGGGCCATATGGCTACACCTTC. Filled out from reference TRBV30 and TRBJ1-2, the complete variable domain reads SQTIHQWPATLVQPVGSPLSLECTVEGTSNPNLYWYRQAAGRGLQLLFYSVGIGQISSEVPQNLSASRPQDRQFILSSKKLLLSDSGFYLCAWSVNGPYGYTFGSGTRLTVV.

The genes are TRBV7-2 and TRBJ2-1; TRBD2 matches at 9 bases. The CDR3 contains 14 residues. Germline V gene sequence: CDR1 SGHTA, CDR2 FQGNSA. Trimming cost V 6 bases and J 7 bases; bases outside gene matches: 7. The CDR3 DNA is TGTGCCAGCAGGCAACTAGCGGGCCTTAATGAGCAGTTCTTC. Its translation: CASRQLAGLNEQFF.

This sequence joins TRBV11-2 and TRBJ2-3; D is possibly TRBD2 (7 bases). The germline V gene has CDR1 SGHAT and CDR2 FQNNGV. The CDR3 spans 16 residues. Trimming left V 5 bases short and J 2 bases short, with 17 bases between. The CDR3 sequence: CASSPRAGQYTDTQYF. The DNA of the CDR3 is TGTGCCAGCAGCCCGAGAGCGGGACAATACACAGATACGCAGTATTTT.

V usage is TRBV27 and J usage is TRBJ2-7; D gene ambiguous. There are 13 residues in the CDR3. From germline, CDR1 is MNHEY and CDR2 SMNVEV (reference sequence). V lost 2 bases, J lost 2 bases, and 7 bases lay in between. The CDR3 nucleotides are TGTGCCAGCAGTTTAAAGCAGACCTACGAGCAGTACTTC. Amino acids: CASSLKQTYEQYF.

A single count supports this clone. V is TRBV20-1 and J is TRBJ2-3; D remains unclear. The CDR3 contains 11 residues. Germline V CDR1 and CDR2: DFQATT, SNEGSKA (reference sequence). CDR3 sequence: CSPPFADTQYF. Written as DNA, the CDR3 is TGCAGCCCTCCCTTTGCAGATACGCAGTATTTT.

The V gene is TRBV6-6, the J gene TRBJ1-1, with unresolved D. V lost 10 bases and J 1 base, leaving 10 bases between the germline ends. Germline loops: CDR1 MNHNY, CDR2 SVGAGI (reference sequence). The CDR3 is made up of 12 amino acids. In DNA, the CDR3 is TGTGCCACGGTTTGGACGAACACTGAAGCTTTCTTT. This codes for CATVWTNTEAFF.

This clone was seen only a few times. The chain couples TRBV29-1 to TRBJ2-1; tentatively, D is TRBD1 (6 bases). Trimming took off 4 bases at V and 2 bases at J, with 9 bases between the two ends. CDR3 length equals 13 residues. Germline lookup yields CDR1 SQVTM and CDR2 ANQGSEA. CDR3 sequence reads: CSVVRGPYNEQFF. CDR3 sequence (DNA): TGCAGCGTTGTCAGGGGACCCTACAATGAGCAGTTCTTC.

V gene TRBV27 combines with J gene TRBJ1-5; no firm D call. The germline V and J ends were trimmed by 6 bases and 5 bases, with 8 bases remaining between them. This CDR3 spans 12 amino acids. Germline V gene sequence: CDR1 MNHEY, CDR2 SMNVEV (reference sequence). CDR3 sequence (DNA): TGTGCCAGCAGGCATCTCGATCAGCCCCAGCATTTT. This sequence encodes CASRHLDQPQHF.

This sequence joins TRBV29-1 and TRBJ2-1, with TRBD2 identical over 10 bases. Germline V gene data show CDR1 as SQVTM and CDR2 as ANQGSEA. V shed 6 bases, J shed 5 bases, and the junction held 7 bases outside the gene matches. CDR3 length: 14 residues. CDR3 sequence: CSVQAGGPNNEQFF. The CDR3 nucleotides are TGCAGCGTCCAAGCGGGAGGGCCTAACAATGAGCAGTTCTTC.

The rearrangement links TRBV7-8 to TRBJ1-5, with 9 positions matching TRBD1. J lost 2 bases, V lost 4 bases, and 9 bases had no gene match. There are 17 residues in the CDR3. In germline, CDR1 is SGHVS, CDR2 FQNEAQ. This CDR3 is CASSSKRTGVGNQPQHF. CDR3 in DNA: TGTGCCAGCAGCTCGAAGCGGACAGGGGTGGGCAATCAGCCCCAGCATTTT.

This clone is a singleton in its sample. The gene calls are TRBV5-1 and TRBJ2-3, with D perhaps TRBD1 (5 bases). Trimming left V 4 bases short and J 0 bases short, with 18 bases between. Germline V lookup: CDR1 SGHRS, CDR2 YFSETQ. The CDR3 extends over 17 amino acids. DNA for the CDR3: TGCGCCAGCAGCCCCCAGGACAAGGTTCCCAGCACAGATACGCAGTATTTT. Translating gives CASSPQDKVPSTDTQYF.

This clone was counted only a few times. At one boundary the junction diverges from the germline segment, which might be a read error. This sequence joins TRBV30 and TRBJ2-1; D call uncertain. Germline-derived CDR1 and CDR2 are GTSNPN and SVGIG (reference sequence). This CDR3 contains 11 residues. The CDR3 DNA reads TGTGCCTGGAGTGACTACCATGAGCAGTTCTTC. It is translated as CAWSDYHEQFF.

The chain has TRBV2 and TRBJ2-5, with D possibly TRBD1 on 6 matching bases. The CDR3 extends over 17 amino acids. Trimming cost V 3 bases and J 5 bases, with 22 bases left between them. Germline V gene sequence: CDR1 SNHLY, CDR2 FYNNEI. In nucleotides, the CDR3 is TGTGCCAGCAGTGATTCTTGGGCAGGGACAAGTAAGGAGACCCAGTACTTC. As protein: CASSDSWAGTSKETQYF.

This clone was picked up a small number of times. The chain employs TRBV19 and TRBJ2-7; the D call may be TRBD1 or TRBD2 (5 bases each). Trimming took off 6 bases at V and 2 bases at J, with 8 bases between the two ends. The CDR3 has 12 residues. The germline gives CDR1 LNHDA, CDR2 SQIVND (reference sequence). CDR3 nucleotides: TGTGCCAGTAGGGGGGATACCTACGAGCAGTACTTC. Protein product: CASRGDTYEQYF.

This chain joins TRBV4-3 and TRBJ2-5; no definite D call. The CDR3 is 12 residues long. The germline V gene encodes CDR1 LGHNA and CDR2 YSLEER. Trimming removed 0 bases at V and 7 bases at J, with 6 bases between. CDR3 protein: CASSQDTGTQYF. The CDR3 nucleotides are TGCGCCAGCAGCCAAGATACGGGGACCCAGTACTTC.

A few counts support this clone. This chain connects TRBV28 to TRBJ2-1; weak D call: TRBD2 (6 bases). This CDR3 region has 15 residues. Trimming stripped 6 bases from V and 7 bases from J, with 19 bases between. CDR1 is MDHEN and CDR2 is SYDVKM in the germline V gene. The CDR3 DNA is TGTGCCAGCAGACCGGGAGCGGGCGTGGAGAATGAGCAGTTCTTC. Its protein product is CASRPGAGVENEQFF. Using reference TRBV28 and TRBJ2-1 for the parts outside the CDR3, the full variable domain is DVKVTQSSRYLVKRTGEKVFLECVQDMDHENMFWYRQDPGLGLRLIYFSYDVKMKEKGDIPEGYSVSREKKERFSLILESASTNQTSMYLCASRPGAGVENEQFFGPGTRLTVL.

In this sample, this clone turned up a few times. The J gene is TRBJ2-1, the V gene TRBV4-3, with 14 nucleotides matching TRBD2. The germline V gene encodes CDR1 LGHNA and CDR2 YSLEER. V was pared by 0 bases and J by 9 bases, with 1 base of the junction left unmatched. The length of the CDR3 is 15 residues. The DNA for the CDR3 is TGCGCCAGCAGCCAAGAGACTAGCGGGAGGGGTGAGCAGTTCTTC. As protein: CASSQETSGRGEQFF.